This T cell receptor beta chain comes out of a study of cytomegalovirus exposure and HLA in healthy donors. The germline V gene has CDR1 SGHRS and CDR2 YFSETQ. Trimming took 5 bases from V and 5 from J; bases not matched to a gene: 5. The CDR3 length is 14 residues. PCR employed 60 Vbeta and 13 Jbeta primers. Only in-frame clones appear in the TCRdb table, and some are missing; sequencing was by immunoSEQ multiplex PCR. The data show 85,000 to 100,000 clones, roughly 80% seen once. The receptor comes from a man aged 35 to 55 in good health and CMV-seronegative. This chain connects TRBV5-1 to TRBJ2-2; TRBD1 agrees at 8 bases. Sequences were obtained from PBMCs. Here the CDR3 reads CASRSQGATGELFF. The DNA of the CDR3 is TGCGCCAGCAGGTCCCAGGGGGCGACCGGGGAGCTGTTTTTT.